This T cell receptor (beta chain) was recovered during a study of T cells in Graves' hyperthyroidism and ophthalmopathy. Broader study findings: Most expanded thyroid clonotypes above 0.001 also appeared in blood.

This clonotype has ten or more counts. Its antigen is as yet unknown. Amplified regions were TCR beta CDR3 sequences from RNA transcripts. The HTBI primer set drove a first-round RT-PCR of the TCR CDR3. MiXCR, applied by TCRdb to the multiplex PCR reads, yields one record per CDR3 protein. The table shows about 500,000 distinct CDR3 sequences, with 16% occurring only once. Trimming shortened V by 5 bases and J by 3 bases, and 2 bases separated the two germline ends. The germline CDR1 and CDR2 sequences are SNHLY and FYNNEI. CDR3 size: 11 residues. The sequence was obtained from a woman between 18 and 30 years old with Graves' hyperthyroidism. The gene calls are TRBV2 and TRBJ1-5; no reliable D call. The sequenced sample was blood. The CDR3 DNA reads TGTGCCAGCAGTTACAATCAGCCCCAGCATTTT. Its protein is CASSYNQPQHF. Looking up the rest from reference TRBV2 and TRBJ1-5 gives the full variable domain: EPEVTQTPSHQVTQMGQEVILRCVPISNHLYFYWYRQILGQKVEFLVSFYNNEISEKSEIFDDQFSVERPDGSNFTLKIRSTKLEDSAMYFCASSYNQPQHFGDGTRLSIL.